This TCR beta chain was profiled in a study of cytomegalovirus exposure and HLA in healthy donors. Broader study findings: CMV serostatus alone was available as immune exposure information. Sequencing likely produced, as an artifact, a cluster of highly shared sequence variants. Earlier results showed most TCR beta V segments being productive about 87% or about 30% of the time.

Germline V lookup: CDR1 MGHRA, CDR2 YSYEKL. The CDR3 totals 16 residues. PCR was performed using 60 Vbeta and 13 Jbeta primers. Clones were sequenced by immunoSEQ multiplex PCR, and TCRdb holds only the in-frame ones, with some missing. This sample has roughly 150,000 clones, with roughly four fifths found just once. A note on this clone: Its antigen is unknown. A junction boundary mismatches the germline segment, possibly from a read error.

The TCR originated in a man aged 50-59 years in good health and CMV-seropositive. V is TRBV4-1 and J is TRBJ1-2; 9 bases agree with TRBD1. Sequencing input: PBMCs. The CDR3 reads CSSRLGIGQGRDGYTF. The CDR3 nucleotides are TGCTCCAGCCGACTTGGGATCGGACAGGGGAGGGATGGCTACACCTTC.